Listed below are T cell receptor beta chains from one sample, sequenced in a study of metastatic and nonmetastatic thyroid tumors. TCRdb recomputed clones from the PCR reads via MiXCR. The sample contains about 28,000 clones, around 15% of which appear only once. Sequences were obtained from blood. These receptors came from a female donor with papillary thyroid cancer or a benign thyroid nodule (not recorded which). Some clones in this sample may be carry-over from other donors' samples. CDR3s include the opening cysteine and the closing phenylalanine or tryptophan. The D gene is left open where the match is weak. Clone size is stated in some rows and not others, as once, few, many or a class when expanded.

d_call j_call clone_size v_call cdr3_aa cdr3_nt
NA TRBJ1-1 few TRBV28 CAVQVWPEAFF TGTGCCGTACAGGTGTGGCCTGAAGCTTTCTTT
TRBD1 TRBJ2-7 medium-sized TRBV12-3/TRBV12-4 CASSAGTGSSYEQYF TGTGCCAGCAGTGCCGGGACAGGCTCTTCCTACGAGCAGTACTTC
NA TRBJ1-3 many TRBV7-2 CASSLVSLSGNTIYF TGTGCCAGCAGCTTAGTTTCTCTCTCAGGAAACACCATATATTTT
NA TRBJ2-7 medium-sized TRBV24-1 CATSAGSYEQYF TGTGCCACCAGTGCCGGATCCTACGAGCAGTACTTC
TRBD2 TRBJ2-1 many TRBV7-6 CASSLELVAGGNEQFF TGTGCCAGCAGCTTAGAGTTGGTAGCGGGGGGCAATGAGCAGTTCTTC
TRBD2 TRBJ2-2 medium-sized TRBV10-1 CASRGLAGNTGELFF TGCGCCAGCAGGGGACTAGCGGGGAACACCGGGGAGCTGTTTTTT
NA TRBJ2-3 NA TRBV2 CASSRGFSTDTQYF TGTGCCAGCAGCAGAGGTTTTAGCACAGATACGCAGTATTTT
NA TRBJ2-1 NA TRBV20-1 CSASREYNEQFF TGCAGTGCTAGCCGCGAATACAATGAGCAGTTCTTC
NA TRBJ2-2 NA TRBV24-1 CATSDAGRHSGELFF TGTGCCACCAGTGATGCGGGACGGCATAGCGGGGAGCTGTTTTTT
TRBD2 TRBJ2-3 NA TRBV7-6 CASSLATSGGADTQYF TGTGCCAGCAGCTTAGCAACTAGCGGGGGCGCAGATACGCAGTATTTT
NA TRBJ2-5 many TRBV3-1 CASSQALYSLSQYF TGTGCCAGCAGCCAAGCCCTCTATAGCCTTTCCCAGTACTTC
NA TRBJ1-1 NA TRBV6-2/TRBV6-3 CASSPTENTEAFF TGTGCCAGCAGTCCGACAGAAAACACTGAAGCTTTCTTT
TRBD1 TRBJ2-1 few TRBV15 CATSTQGNEQFF TGTGCCACCAGTACACAGGGGAATGAGCAGTTCTTC
NA TRBJ1-2 medium-sized TRBV28 CASRRGDYGYTF TGTGCCAGCCGGAGGGGGGACTATGGCTACACCTTC
NA TRBJ1-3 few TRBV28 CASILGGAGNTIYF TGTGCCAGCATCTTAGGGGGTGCTGGAAACACCATATATTTT
NA TRBJ2-7 medium-sized TRBV28 CASKGGSSYEQYF TGTGCCAGCAAAGGGGGTAGCTCCTACGAGCAGTACTTC
TRBD1 TRBJ2-7 many TRBV2 CASDSGTGIPYEQYF TGTGCCAGCGACTCCGGGACAGGCATACCCTACGAGCAGTACTTC
NA TRBJ2-2 many TRBV27 CASSFGSSRRRTGELFF TGTGCCAGCAGTTTTGGGTCCTCGAGACGTAGAACCGGGGAGCTGTTTTTT
NA TRBJ1-1 many TRBV20-1 CSARDLRGYTEAFF TGCAGTGCTAGAGATTTGAGGGGGTACACTGAAGCTTTCTTT
NA TRBJ1-2 many TRBV5-4 CASSLGGGTDYGYTF TGTGCCAGCAGCTTGGGAGGGGGGACGGACTATGGCTACACCTTC
NA TRBJ2-1 medium-sized TRBV6-1 CASSPSDTNEQFF TGTGCCAGCAGCCCCAGTGATACCAATGAGCAGTTCTTC
NA TRBJ1-4 many TRBV19 CASSQDPIGRGDEKLFF TGTGCCAGTAGTCAAGACCCCATTGGCAGGGGCGATGAAAAACTGTTTTTT
NA TRBJ1-5 medium-sized TRBV6-5 CASSYLGQDQPQHF TGTGCCAGCAGTTACCTCGGACAAGATCAGCCCCAGCATTTT
TRBD2 TRBJ2-5 many TRBV7-3 CASSRNSGGETQYF TGTGCCAGCAGCCGCAACTCGGGGGGAGAGACCCAGTACTTC
NA TRBJ2-1 NA TRBV28 CASSLSINEQFF TGTGCCAGCAGTTTATCCATCAATGAGCAGTTCTTC
TRBD1 TRBJ1-1 NA TRBV6-1 CASSGQGYTEAFF TGTGCCAGCAGTGGACAGGGCTACACTGAAGCTTTCTTT
NA TRBJ1-5 few TRBV6-1 CASKRTINQPQHF TGCGCCAGCAAGAGGACTATCAATCAGCCCCAGCATTTT
TRBD1 TRBJ2-7 medium-sized TRBV27 CASSLAGQGSYEQYF TGTGCCAGCAGTCTCGCCGGACAGGGGTCCTACGAGCAGTACTTC
NA TRBJ2-5 many TRBV24-1 CATSDFWQQETQYF TGTGCCACCAGTGATTTCTGGCAGCAAGAGACCCAGTACTTC
NA TRBJ2-7 few TRBV12-5 CAPPVGGGGYEQYF TGTGCCCCTCCTGTGGGGGGAGGAGGCTACGAGCAGTACTTC
NA TRBJ1-4 many TRBV12-3/TRBV12-4 CASTNLGAGATNEKLFF TGTGCCAGCACCAATTTAGGGGCTGGTGCAACTAATGAAAAACTGTTTTTT
NA TRBJ1-3 NA TRBV20-1 CSARVAGNTIYF TGCAGTGCGAGAGTGGCTGGAAACACCATATATTTT
TRBD2 TRBJ2-7 NA TRBV28 CASSSGLAGGYEQYF TGTGCCAGCAGTTCCGGACTAGCGGGAGGGTACGAGCAGTACTTC